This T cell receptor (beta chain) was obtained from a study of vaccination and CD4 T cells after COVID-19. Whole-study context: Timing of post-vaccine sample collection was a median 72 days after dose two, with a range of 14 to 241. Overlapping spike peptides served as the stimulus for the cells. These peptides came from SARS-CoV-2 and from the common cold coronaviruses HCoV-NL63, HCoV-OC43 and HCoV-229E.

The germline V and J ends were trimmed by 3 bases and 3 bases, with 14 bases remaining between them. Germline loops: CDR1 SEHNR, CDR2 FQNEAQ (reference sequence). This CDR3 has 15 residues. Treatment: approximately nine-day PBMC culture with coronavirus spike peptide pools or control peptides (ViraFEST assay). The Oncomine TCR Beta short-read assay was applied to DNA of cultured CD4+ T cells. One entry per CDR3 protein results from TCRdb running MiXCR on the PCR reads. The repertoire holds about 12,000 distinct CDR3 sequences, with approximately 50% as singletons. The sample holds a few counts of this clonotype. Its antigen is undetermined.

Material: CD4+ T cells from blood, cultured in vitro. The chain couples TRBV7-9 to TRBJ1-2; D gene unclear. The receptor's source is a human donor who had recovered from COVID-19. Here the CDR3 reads CASSFSAGPYYGYTF. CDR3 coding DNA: TGTGCCAGCAGCTTCTCGGCAGGTCCATACTATGGCTACACCTTC.